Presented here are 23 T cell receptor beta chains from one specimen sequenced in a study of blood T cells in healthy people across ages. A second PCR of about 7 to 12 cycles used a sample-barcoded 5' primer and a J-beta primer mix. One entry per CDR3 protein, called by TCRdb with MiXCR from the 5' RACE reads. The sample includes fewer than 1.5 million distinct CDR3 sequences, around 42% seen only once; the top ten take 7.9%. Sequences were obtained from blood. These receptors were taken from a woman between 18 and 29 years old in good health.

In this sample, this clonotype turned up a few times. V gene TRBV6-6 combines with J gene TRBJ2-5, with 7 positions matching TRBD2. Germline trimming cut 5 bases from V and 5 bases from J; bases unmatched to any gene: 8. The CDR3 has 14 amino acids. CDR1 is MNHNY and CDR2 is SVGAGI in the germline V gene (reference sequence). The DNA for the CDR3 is TGTGCCAGCAGTCGGACTAGTTTTGCGGAGACCCAGTACTTC. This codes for CASSRTSFAETQYF.

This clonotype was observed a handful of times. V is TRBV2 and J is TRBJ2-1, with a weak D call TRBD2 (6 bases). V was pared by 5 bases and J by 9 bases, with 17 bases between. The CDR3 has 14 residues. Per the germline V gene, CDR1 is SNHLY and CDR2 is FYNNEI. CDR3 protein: CASSPSGPGSEQFF. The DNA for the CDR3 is TGTGCCAGCAGTCCAAGCGGCCCCGGGAGTGAGCAGTTCTTC.

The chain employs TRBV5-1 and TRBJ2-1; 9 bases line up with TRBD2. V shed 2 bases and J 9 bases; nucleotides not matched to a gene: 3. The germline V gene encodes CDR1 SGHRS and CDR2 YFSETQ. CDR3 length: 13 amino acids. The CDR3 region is CASSFRTSVEQFF. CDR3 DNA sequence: TGCGCCAGCAGCTTCCGGACTAGCGTTGAGCAGTTCTTC.

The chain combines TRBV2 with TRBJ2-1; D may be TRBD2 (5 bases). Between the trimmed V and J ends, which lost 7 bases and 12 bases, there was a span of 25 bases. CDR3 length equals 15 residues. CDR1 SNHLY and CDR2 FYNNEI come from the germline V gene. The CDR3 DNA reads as TGTGCCAGCAACCCAGAAGAGAGATGGGAGTTGAGGCAGTTCTTC. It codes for CASNPEERWELRQFF. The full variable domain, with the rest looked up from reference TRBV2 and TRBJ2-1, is EPEVTQTPSHQVTQMGQEVILRCVPISNHLYFYWYRQILGQKVEFLVSFYNNEISEKSEIFDDQFSVERPDGSNFTLKIRSTKLEDSAMYFCASNPEERWELRQFFGPGTRLTVL.

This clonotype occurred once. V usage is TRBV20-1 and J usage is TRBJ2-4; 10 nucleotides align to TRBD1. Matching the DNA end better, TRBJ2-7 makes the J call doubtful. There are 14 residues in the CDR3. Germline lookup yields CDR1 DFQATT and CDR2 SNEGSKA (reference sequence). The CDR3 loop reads CSATWDRGTYEQYF. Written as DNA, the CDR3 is TGCAGTGCTACCTGGGACAGGGGAACCTACGAGCAGTACTTC.

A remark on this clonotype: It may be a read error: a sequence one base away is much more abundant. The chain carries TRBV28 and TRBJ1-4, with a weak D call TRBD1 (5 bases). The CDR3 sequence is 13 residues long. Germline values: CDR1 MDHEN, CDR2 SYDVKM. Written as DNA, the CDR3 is TGTGTCATCCAGGGACCGGCCAAGGAAAAACTGTTTTTT. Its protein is CVIQGPAKEKLFF.

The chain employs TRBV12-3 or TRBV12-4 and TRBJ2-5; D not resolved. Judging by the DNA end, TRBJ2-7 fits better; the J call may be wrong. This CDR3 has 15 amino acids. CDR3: CASSPSDRAVYEQYF. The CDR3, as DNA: TGTGCCAGCAGTCCATCAGATCGGGCGGTCTACGAGCAGTACTTC.

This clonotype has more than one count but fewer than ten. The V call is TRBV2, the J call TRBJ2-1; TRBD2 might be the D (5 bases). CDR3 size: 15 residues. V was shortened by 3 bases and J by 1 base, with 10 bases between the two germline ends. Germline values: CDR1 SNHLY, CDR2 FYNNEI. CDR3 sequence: CASSDTERSYNEQFF. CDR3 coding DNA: TGTGCCAGCAGTGACACTGAGCGGTCCTACAATGAGCAGTTCTTC.

The chain's CDR3 is CASSLTGQGKGGYTF. The CDR3 DNA follows: TGCGCCAGCAGCCTAACCGGACAGGGGAAGGGTGGCTACACCTTC. The chain has TRBV5-1 and TRBJ1-2, with 9 bases matching TRBD1. V was pared by 4 bases and J by 7 bases, with 11 bases of the junction left unmatched. This CDR3 has 15 amino acids. The germline CDR1 and CDR2 sequences are SGHRS and YFSETQ.

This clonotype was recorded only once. The CDR3 region is CASSFGIGGADYNEQYF. DNA for the CDR3: TGTGCCAGCAGTTTCGGGATCGGGGGGGCCGACTACAATGAGCAGTACTTC. The chain is built from TRBV27 and TRBJ2-1; TRBD2 matches at 8 bases. The J call could be wrong; TRBJ2-7 is a better fit for the DNA end. The germline V gene encodes CDR1 MNHEY and CDR2 SMNVEV (reference sequence). The CDR3 totals 17 residues.

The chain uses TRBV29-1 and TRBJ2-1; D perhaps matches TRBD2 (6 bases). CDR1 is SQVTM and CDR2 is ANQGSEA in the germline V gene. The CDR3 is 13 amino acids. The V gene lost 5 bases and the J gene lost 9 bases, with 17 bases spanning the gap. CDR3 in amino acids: CSVLAPEGREQFF. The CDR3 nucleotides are TGCAGCGTTTTAGCTCCGGAGGGCCGTGAGCAGTTCTTC.

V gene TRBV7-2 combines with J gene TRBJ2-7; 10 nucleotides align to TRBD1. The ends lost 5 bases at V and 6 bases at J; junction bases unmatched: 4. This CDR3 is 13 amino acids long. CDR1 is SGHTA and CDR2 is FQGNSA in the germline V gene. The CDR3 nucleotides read TGTGCCAGCAGCGAAGGGACAGGGGCCGAGCAGTACTTC. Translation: CASSEGTGAEQYF.

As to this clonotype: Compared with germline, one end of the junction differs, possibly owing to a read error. The CDR3 is CVSSPSPNQPQHF. As DNA, the CDR3 is TGTGTCAGCAGCCCGTCACCTAATCAGCCCCAGCATTTT. V usage is TRBV11-2 and J usage is TRBJ1-5; no clear D. This CDR3 comprises 13 residues. CDR1 is SGHAT and CDR2 is FQNNGV in the germline V gene.

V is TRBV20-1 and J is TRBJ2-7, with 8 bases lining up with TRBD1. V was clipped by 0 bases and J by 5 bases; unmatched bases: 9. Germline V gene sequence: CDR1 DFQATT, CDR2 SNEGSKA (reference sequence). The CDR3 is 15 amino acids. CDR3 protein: CSARDLGQGINEQYF. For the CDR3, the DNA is TGCAGTGCTAGAGATCTCGGACAGGGTATCAACGAGCAGTACTTC.

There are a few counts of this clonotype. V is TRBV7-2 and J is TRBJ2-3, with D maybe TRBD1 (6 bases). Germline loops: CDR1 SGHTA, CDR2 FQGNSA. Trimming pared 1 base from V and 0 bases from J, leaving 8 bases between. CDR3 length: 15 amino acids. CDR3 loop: CASSLDRDSTDTQYF. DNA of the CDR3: TGTGCCAGCAGCTTAGACAGGGACAGCACAGATACGCAGTATTTT.

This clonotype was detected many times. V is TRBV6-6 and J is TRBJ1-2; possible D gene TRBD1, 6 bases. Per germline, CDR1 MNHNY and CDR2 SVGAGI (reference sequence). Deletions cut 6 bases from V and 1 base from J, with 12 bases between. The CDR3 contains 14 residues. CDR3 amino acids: CASRPGQRNYGYTF. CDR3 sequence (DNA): TGTGCCAGCAGACCCGGACAGCGTAACTATGGCTACACCTTC.

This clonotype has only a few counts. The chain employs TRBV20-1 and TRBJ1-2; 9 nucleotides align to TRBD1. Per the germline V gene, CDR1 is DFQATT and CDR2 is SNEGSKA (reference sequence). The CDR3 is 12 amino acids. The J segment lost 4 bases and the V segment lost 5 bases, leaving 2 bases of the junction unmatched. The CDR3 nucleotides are TGCAGTGCTCCGGGACAGGGCTATGGCTACACCTTC. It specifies CSAPGQGYGYTF.

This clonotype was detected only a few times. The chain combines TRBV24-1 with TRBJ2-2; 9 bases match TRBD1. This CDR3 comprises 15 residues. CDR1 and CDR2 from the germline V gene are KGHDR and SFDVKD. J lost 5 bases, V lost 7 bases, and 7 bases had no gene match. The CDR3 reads CATSTGGAGTGELFF. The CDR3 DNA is TGTGCCACCAGCACAGGGGGCGCGGGAACCGGGGAGCTGTTTTTT.

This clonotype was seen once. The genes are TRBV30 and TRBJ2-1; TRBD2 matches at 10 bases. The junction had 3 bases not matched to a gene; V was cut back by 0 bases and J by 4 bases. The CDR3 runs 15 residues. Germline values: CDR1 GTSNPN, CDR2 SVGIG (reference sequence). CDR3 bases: TGTGCCTGGAGTGTCGGGACTAGCGCTTACAATGAGCAGTTCTTC. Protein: CAWSVGTSAYNEQFF. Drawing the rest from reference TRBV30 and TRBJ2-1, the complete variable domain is SQTIHQWPATLVQPVGSPLSLECTVEGTSNPNLYWYRQAAGRGLQLLFYSVGIGQISSEVPQNLSASRPQDRQFILSSKKLLLSDSGFYLCAWSVGTSAYNEQFFGPGTRLTVL.

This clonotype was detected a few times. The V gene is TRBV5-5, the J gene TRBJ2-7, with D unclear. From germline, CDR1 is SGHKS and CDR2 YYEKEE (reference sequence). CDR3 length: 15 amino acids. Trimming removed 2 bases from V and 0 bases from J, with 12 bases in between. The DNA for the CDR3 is TGTGCCAGCAGCTTACATCCTAGAGACTCCTACGAGCAGTACTTC. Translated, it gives CASSLHPRDSYEQYF.

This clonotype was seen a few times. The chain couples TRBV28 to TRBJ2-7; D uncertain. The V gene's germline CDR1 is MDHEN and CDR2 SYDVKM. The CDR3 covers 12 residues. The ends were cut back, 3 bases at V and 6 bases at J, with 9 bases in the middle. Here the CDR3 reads CASSFGLSEQYF. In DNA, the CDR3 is TGTGCCAGCAGTTTCGGCCTAAGCGAGCAGTACTTC. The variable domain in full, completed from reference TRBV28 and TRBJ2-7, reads DVKVTQSSRYLVKRTGEKVFLECVQDMDHENMFWYRQDPGLGLRLIYFSYDVKMKEKGDIPEGYSVSREKKERFSLILESASTNQTSMYLCASSFGLSEQYFGPGTRLTVT.

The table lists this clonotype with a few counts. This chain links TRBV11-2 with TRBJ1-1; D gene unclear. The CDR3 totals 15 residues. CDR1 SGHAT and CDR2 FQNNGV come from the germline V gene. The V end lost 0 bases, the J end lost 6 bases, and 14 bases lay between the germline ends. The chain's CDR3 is CASSLDGVYRAEAFF. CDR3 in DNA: TGTGCCAGCAGCTTAGATGGAGTCTATAGGGCTGAAGCTTTCTTT. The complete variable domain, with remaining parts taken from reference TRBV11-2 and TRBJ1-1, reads EAGVAQSPRYKIIEKRQSVAFWCNPISGHATLYWYQQILGQGPKLLIQFQNNGVVDDSQLPKDRFSAERLKGVDSTLKIQPAKLEDSAVYLCASSLDGVYRAEAFFGQGTRLTVV.

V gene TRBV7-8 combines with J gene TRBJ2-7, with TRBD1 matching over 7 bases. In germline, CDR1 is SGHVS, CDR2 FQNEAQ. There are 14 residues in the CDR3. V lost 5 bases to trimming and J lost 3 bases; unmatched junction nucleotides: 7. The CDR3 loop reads CASSRQGVRYEQYF. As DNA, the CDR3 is TGTGCCAGCAGCCGGCAGGGGGTTCGCTACGAGCAGTACTTC.